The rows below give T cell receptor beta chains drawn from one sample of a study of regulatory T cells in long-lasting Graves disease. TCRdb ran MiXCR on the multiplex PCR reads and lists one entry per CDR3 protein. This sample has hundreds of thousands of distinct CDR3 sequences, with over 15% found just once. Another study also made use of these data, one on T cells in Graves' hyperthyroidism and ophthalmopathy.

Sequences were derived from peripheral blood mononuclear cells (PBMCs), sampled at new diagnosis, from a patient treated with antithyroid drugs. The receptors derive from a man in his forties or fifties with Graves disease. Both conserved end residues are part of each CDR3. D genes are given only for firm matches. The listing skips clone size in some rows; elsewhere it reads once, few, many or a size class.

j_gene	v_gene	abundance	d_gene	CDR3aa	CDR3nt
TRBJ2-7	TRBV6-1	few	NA	CASARGGPFHEQYF	TGTGCCAGCGCCCGCGGGGGCCCCTTCCACGAGCAGTACTTC
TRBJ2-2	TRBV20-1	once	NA	CSARGGTAGDTGELFF	TGCAGTGCCAGGGGGGGCACCGCCGGGGACACCGGGGAGCTGTTTTTT
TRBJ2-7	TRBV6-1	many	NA	CASSVQPPYEQYF	TGTGCCAGCAGTGTGCAACCACCCTACGAGCAGTACTTC
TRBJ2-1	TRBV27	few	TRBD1	CASRGQGREQFF	TGTGCCAGCAGAGGACAGGGGCGGGAGCAGTTCTTC
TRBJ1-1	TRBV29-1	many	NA	CSAGGGQGGAEAFF	TGCAGCGCCGGGGGTGGGCAGGGTGGTGCTGAAGCTTTCTTT
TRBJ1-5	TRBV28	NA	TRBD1	CASSLLPTGISNQPQHF	TGTGCCAGCAGTTTATTGCCGACAGGGATTAGCAATCAGCCCCAGCATTTT
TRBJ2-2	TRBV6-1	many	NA	CASRYLWDTGELFF	TGTGCCAGCAGGTATCTTTGGGACACCGGGGAGCTGTTTTTT
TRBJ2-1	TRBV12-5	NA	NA	CASGLVLRSEQFF	TGTGCTAGTGGTTTGGTACTAAGGAGTGAGCAGTTCTTC
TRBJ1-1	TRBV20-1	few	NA	CSPSRTRRLSEAFF	TGCAGTCCCTCCAGGACCAGACGTTTAAGTGAAGCTTTCTTT
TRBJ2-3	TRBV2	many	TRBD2	CASRLLAGMDTQYF	TGTGCCAGCAGGCTACTAGCGGGGATGGATACGCAGTATTTT
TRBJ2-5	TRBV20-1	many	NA	CSLDNQETQYF	TGCAGTCTAGACAACCAAGAGACCCAGTACTTC
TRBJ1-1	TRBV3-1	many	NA	CASSQDGGDLALAFF	TGTGCCAGCAGCCAAGATGGGGGCGACCTAGCTCTAGCTTTCTTT
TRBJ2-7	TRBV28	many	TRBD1	CASSFMTGGSYEQYF	TGTGCCAGCAGTTTTATGACAGGGGGATCCTACGAGCAGTACTTC
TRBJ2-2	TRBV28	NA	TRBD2	CASTDAGDSDTGELFF	TGTGCCAGCACCGATGCGGGGGATTCGGACACCGGGGAGCTGTTTTTT
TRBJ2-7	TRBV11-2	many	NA	CASSLSSRGSYEQYF	TGTGCCAGCAGCTTATCCAGCAGGGGATCCTACGAGCAGTACTTC
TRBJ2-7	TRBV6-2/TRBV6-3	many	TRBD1	CASTGQGYTEQYF	TGTGCCAGCACGGGACAGGGTTATACCGAGCAGTACTTC